The sequence of this TCR beta chain was determined in a study of shared clonotypes between healthy human individuals. Study in general: Every donor yielded three CD4 naive, three CD4 memory, two CD8 naive and one CD8 memory plate.

The naive CD8 subset, CD45RO-negative cells positively selected for CCR7, excluded terminally differentiated effector memory CD45RA+ cells. Nashville, Tennessee was home to all donors, who were Caucasian adults. For sorted subsets, 150 to 200 ng DNA per replicate equaled about 30,000 T cell genomes. As processed by the authors: Filtering differed for immunoSEQ, which gave only junction sequences without quality scores. The repertoire was sequenced with immunoSEQ multiplex PCR; TCRdb's copy has only in-frame clones and lacks some. The DNA was the basis for D and trimming; V, J and clone size are from that table. Of around 600,000 clones listed, 85% to 95% are singletons. The ends lost 4 bases at V and 3 bases at J; junction bases unmatched: 5. The CDR3 is 16 residues long.

J is TRBJ2-1 and V is TRBV6-7; TRBD2 matches at 11 bases. TRBV6-7 is designated an ORF whose function remains uncertain. Sequences were obtained from naive CD8+ T cells sorted from blood. The source of this sequence is a woman in her 30s in good health. CDR3 amino acids: CASSFRLAGIYNEQFF. CDR3 nucleotides: TGTGCCAGCAGTTTTCGACTAGCGGGAATCTACAATGAGCAGTTCTTC.